These 5 T cell receptor beta chains came from one sample sequenced in a study of cytomegalovirus exposure and HLA in healthy donors. Produced via immunoSEQ multiplex PCR; TCRdb's table is partial and in-frame only. The table has some 250,000 clones, almost 90% seen once. Sequenced: PBMCs. These receptors were taken from a woman aged 18-35 years in good health and CMV-seronegative.

In DNA form, the CDR3 reads TGTGCCAGCAGCTGCGGCCGGGACAGGGGTGTCTCCTACGAGCAGTACGTC. Protein: CASSCGRDRGVSYEQYV. The rearrangement uses TRBV5-4 and TRBJ2-7; TRBD1 agrees at 10 bases. The V and J ends lost 3 bases and 0 bases, in that order; junction bases with no gene match: 9. Germline CDR1 reads SGHNT; CDR2 reads YYREEE (reference sequence). This CDR3 contains 17 residues.

This chain connects TRBV30 to TRBJ2-1, with D perhaps matching TRBD1 (5 bases). This CDR3 region has 14 residues. The V end was cut by 5 bases, the J end by 3 bases, with 14 bases between. CDR1 is GTSNPN, CDR2 SVGIG, per germline (reference sequence). The CDR3 bases are TGTGCCTGGTCCCTAGGGGCCGGCTACAATGAGCAGTTCTTC. This encodes CAWSLGAGYNEQFF. Using reference TRBV30 and TRBJ2-1 for the parts outside the CDR3, the full variable domain is SQTIHQWPATLVQPVGSPLSLECTVEGTSNPNLYWYRQAAGRGLQLLFYSVGIGQISSEVPQNLSASRPQDRQFILSSKKLLLSDSGFYLCAWSLGAGYNEQFFGPGTRLTVL.

The rearrangement uses TRBV10-1 and TRBJ2-2, with 11 positions matching TRBD1. The CDR3 covers 17 residues. J was trimmed by 6 bases and V by 10 bases; bases with no gene match: 16. Germline CDR1 is WNHNN and CDR2 is SYGVQD (reference sequence). CDR3 sequence (DNA): TGCGCCAACGAATCGGGTCGGGACAGGGGGTTCGCCGGGGAGCTGTTTTTT. Residues: CANESGRDRGFAGELFF.

The CDR3 DNA is TGTGCCAGCAGCTTTGAGGGGGCCGACAATGAGCAGTTCTTC. This encodes CASSFEGADNEQFF. This sequence joins TRBV7-9 and TRBJ2-1, with 7 bases identical to TRBD1. In germline, CDR1 is SEHNR, CDR2 FQNEAQ (reference sequence). Germline trimming cut 3 bases from V and 5 bases from J; bases unmatched to any gene: 4. The CDR3 is made up of 14 amino acids.

V and J are TRBV2 and TRBJ2-2, with TRBD2 identical over 7 bases. Losses at the gene ends were 4 bases for V and 4 bases for J; bases not matched to a gene: 6. Germline values: CDR1 SNHLY, CDR2 FYNNEI. The CDR3 consists of 15 residues. In nucleotides, the CDR3 is TGTGCCAGCAGTGTCCCCAGCGGGATCACCGGGGAGCTGTTTTTT. This gives the protein CASSVPSGITGELFF.